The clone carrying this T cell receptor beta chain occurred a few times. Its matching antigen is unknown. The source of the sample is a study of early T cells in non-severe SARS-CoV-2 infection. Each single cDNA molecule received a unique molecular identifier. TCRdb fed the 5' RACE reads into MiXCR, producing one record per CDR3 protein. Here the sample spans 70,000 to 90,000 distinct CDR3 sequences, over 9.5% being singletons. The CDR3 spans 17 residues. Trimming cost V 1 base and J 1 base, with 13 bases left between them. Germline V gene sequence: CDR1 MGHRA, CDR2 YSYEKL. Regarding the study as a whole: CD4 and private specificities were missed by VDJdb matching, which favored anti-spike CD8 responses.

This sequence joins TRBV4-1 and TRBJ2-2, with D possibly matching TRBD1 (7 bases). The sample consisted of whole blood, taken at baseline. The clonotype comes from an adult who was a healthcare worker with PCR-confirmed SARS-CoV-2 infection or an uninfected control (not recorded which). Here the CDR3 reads CASSQGAGGWNTGELFF. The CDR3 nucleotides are TGCGCCAGCAGCCAAGGGGCAGGGGGGTGGAACACCGGGGAGCTGTTTTTT.